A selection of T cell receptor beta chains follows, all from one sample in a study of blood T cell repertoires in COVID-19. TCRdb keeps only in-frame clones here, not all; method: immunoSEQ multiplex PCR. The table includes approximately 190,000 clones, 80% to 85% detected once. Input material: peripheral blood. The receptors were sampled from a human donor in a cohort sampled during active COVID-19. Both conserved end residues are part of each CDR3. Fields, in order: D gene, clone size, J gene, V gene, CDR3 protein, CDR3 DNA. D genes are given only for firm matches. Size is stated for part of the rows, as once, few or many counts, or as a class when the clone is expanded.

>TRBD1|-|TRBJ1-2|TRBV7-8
CASSFDRDYGYTF
TGTGCCAGCAGCTTCGACAGGGACTATGGCTACACCTTC
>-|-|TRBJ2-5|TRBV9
CASSGPWAGETQYF
TGTGCCAGCAGCGGACCTTGGGCGGGAGAGACCCAGTACTTC
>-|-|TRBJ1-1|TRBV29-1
CSVFGGVGNTEAFF
TGCAGCGTTTTCGGAGGGGTGGGGAACACTGAAGCTTTCTTT
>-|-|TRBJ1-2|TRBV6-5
CASNPGGQPYYGYTF
TGTGCCAGCAACCCAGGAGGGCAACCTTACTATGGCTACACCTTC
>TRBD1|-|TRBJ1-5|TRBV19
CASSAGHRGQPQHF
TGTGCCAGTAGTGCAGGTCACAGGGGTCAGCCCCAGCATTTT
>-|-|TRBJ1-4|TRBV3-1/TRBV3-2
CASSQVAREEKLFF
TGTGCCAGCAGCCAAGTTGCCCGGGAGGAAAAACTGTTTTTT
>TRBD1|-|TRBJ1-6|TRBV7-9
CASSHTSGTGQSPLHF
TGTGCCAGCAGCCACACGTCGGGGACAGGACAATCACCCCTCCACTTT
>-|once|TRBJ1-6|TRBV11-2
CASSLGVVTGGSPLHF
TGTGCCAGCAGCTTAGGTGTTGTGACAGGAGGATCACCCCTCCACTTT
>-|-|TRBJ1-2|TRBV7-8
CASSLDSPGAGYGYTF
TGTGCCAGCAGCTTAGATTCCCCAGGGGCGGGCTATGGCTACACCTTC
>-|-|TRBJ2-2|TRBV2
CASASRESSGELFF
TGTGCCAGCGCGTCCAGGGAATCATCCGGGGAGCTGTTTTTT
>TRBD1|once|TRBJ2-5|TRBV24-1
CATSGTGGEETQYF
TGTGCCACCAGTGGGACAGGGGGTGAAGAGACCCAGTACTTC
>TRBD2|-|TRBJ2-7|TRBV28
CASSQRLAVYEQYF
TGTGCCAGCAGTCAACGACTAGCGGTCTACGAGCAGTACTTC
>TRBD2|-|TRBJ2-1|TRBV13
CASSPQAGRKIGQFF
TGTGCCAGCAGCCCTCAAGCGGGAAGGAAGATTGGACAGTTCTTC